These 17 T cell receptor beta chains share one sample of origin, sequenced in a study of T-cell reconstitution after alpha-beta-depleted transplantation in children. Unique molecular identifiers were incorporated when the TCRbeta library was constructed. TCRdb reanalysed the PCR reads using MiXCR and keeps one entry per CDR3 protein. There are hundreds of thousands of distinct CDR3 sequences in the sample; about 15% occur only once, and 0.8% to 1.1% lies in the top ten. This specimen consisted of PBMCs from the stem cell graft donor, obtained from the stem cell graft. The receptors shown here come from a human donor who donated a stem cell graft to a child with acute myeloid leukemia.

There are a few counts of this clonotype. This chain uses TRBV9 with TRBJ2-7, with 8 bases identical to TRBD2. The J segment lost 0 bases and the V segment lost 5 bases, leaving 10 bases of the junction unmatched. Germline V gives CDR1 SGDLS, CDR2 YYNGEE. There are 16 residues in the CDR3. The CDR3: CASSVGGAASSYEQYF. CDR3 nucleotides: TGTGCCAGCAGTGTCGGGGGGGCGGCTAGCTCCTACGAGCAGTACTTC.

This clonotype was seen more than once but under ten times. The chain couples TRBV27 to TRBJ2-1, with D possibly TRBD2 on 6 matching bases. CDR3 length equals 18 residues. CDR1 is MNHEY and CDR2 is SMNVEV in the germline V gene (reference sequence). The V and J ends lost 0 bases and 4 bases respectively, with 19 bases between them. Here the CDR3 DNA reads TGTGCCAGCAGTTTATCGGCGGGGTGGGGGGACGTATACAATGAGCAGTTCTTC. It translates to CASSLSAGWGDVYNEQFF.

This clonotype was observed many times. This sequence joins TRBV12-3 or TRBV12-4 and TRBJ1-2; D is undetermined. Trimming removed 2 bases at V and 6 bases at J, with 13 bases between. This CDR3 is 14 amino acids long. This chain's CDR3 is CASSLKGIVDGYTF. In DNA form, the CDR3 reads TGTGCCAGCAGTTTAAAAGGGATCGTCGATGGCTACACCTTC.

This clonotype was detected many times. The rearrangement joins TRBV6-5 to TRBJ1-1; perhaps TRBD1 as D (5 bases). Germline values: CDR1 MNHEY, CDR2 SVGAGI. The ends were cut back, 2 bases at V and 3 bases at J, with 13 bases in the middle. CDR3 length: 15 amino acids. As DNA, the CDR3 is TGTGCCAGCAGTTACCCCGGGACCCGGGACACTGAAGCTTTCTTT. This encodes CASSYPGTRDTEAFF.

This clonotype has just one count. V and J are TRBV20-1 and TRBJ1-1; D call uncertain. The CDR3 loop spans 13 amino acids. The V end was cut by 4 bases, the J end by 1 base, with 10 bases between. CDR1 and CDR2 (germline): DFQATT, SNEGSKA (reference sequence). The CDR3 DNA reads as TGCAGTGCTAACTTTAGGGCGAACACTGAAGCTTTCTTT. This sequence encodes CSANFRANTEAFF.

CDR3 region: CASWGAEAFF. In DNA, the CDR3 is TGTGCCAGCTGGGGTGCTGAAGCTTTCTTT. This chain connects TRBV11-2 to TRBJ1-1; D ambiguous. This CDR3 spans 10 amino acids. In germline, CDR1 is SGHAT, CDR2 FQNNGV. V shed 8 bases and J shed 6 bases, with 7 bases lying between them.

This clonotype has a handful of counts. V usage is TRBV27 and J usage is TRBJ2-1, with D tentatively TRBD1 (6 bases). The V gene lost 3 bases and the J gene lost 8 bases, with 17 bases spanning the gap. The CDR3 has 15 amino acids. The germline V gene encodes CDR1 MNHEY and CDR2 SMNVEV (reference sequence). The CDR3 reads CASSFGRGSLDEQFF. In DNA, the CDR3 is TGTGCCAGCAGTTTCGGCAGGGGAAGCCTCGATGAGCAGTTCTTC.

The V call is TRBV7-8, the J call TRBJ1-6, with TRBD1 matching 8 bases. This CDR3 has 16 amino acids. V gave up 3 bases and J gave up 6 bases; unmatched junction bases: 7. CDR1 SGHVS and CDR2 FQNEAQ come from the germline V gene. The CDR3 DNA reads TGTGCCAGCAGCTTTCGACAGGGGCTGAGTAATTCACCCCTCCACTTT. Translating gives CASSFRQGLSNSPLHF.

This clonotype was counted many times. This chain links TRBV20-1 with TRBJ2-7; D is perhaps TRBD2 (6 bases). Trimming removed 3 bases at V and 5 bases at J, with 11 bases between. The germline V gene has CDR1 DFQATT and CDR2 SNEGSKA (reference sequence). This CDR3 region has 12 residues. DNA of the CDR3: TGCAGTGCTAGCGGGGGTCGTGACGAGCAGTACTTC. Residues: CSASGGRDEQYF.

This clonotype was detected only a few times. This rearrangement joins TRBV7-6 to TRBJ2-1; D perhaps matches TRBD1 (6 bases). The V gene's germline CDR1 is SGHVS and CDR2 FNYEAQ. Trimming left V 5 bases short and J 4 bases short, with 24 bases between. CDR3 length: 18 amino acids. The CDR3 region is CASSTTNGPGQKYNEQFF. The CDR3 DNA reads as TGTGCCAGCAGCACGACGAACGGGCCAGGACAGAAATACAATGAGCAGTTCTTC.

This clonotype was found many times. CDR3 region: CASSPSDRRDGYTF. The DNA of the CDR3 is TGTGCCAGCAGTCCTTCGGACAGAAGGGATGGCTACACCTTC. The chain combines TRBV6-5 with TRBJ1-2; tentatively, D is TRBD1 (6 bases). Deletions cut 5 bases from V and 6 bases from J, with 16 bases between. This CDR3 comprises 14 residues. Germline V gene sequence: CDR1 MNHEY, CDR2 SVGAGI.

The sample holds a few counts of this clonotype. V is TRBV20-1 and J is TRBJ2-3, with TRBD2 matching 8 bases. V gave up 6 bases and J gave up 7 bases; unmatched junction bases: 15. This CDR3 has 15 residues. The germline CDR1 and CDR2 sequences are DFQATT and SNEGSKA (reference sequence). CDR3 bases: TGCAGTGCAAAGGTAGCGGGGCTCGAAGCGAATACGCAGTATTTT. This codes for CSAKVAGLEANTQYF.

The CDR3 bases are TGCGCCAGCAGCTCTGGACTAGCGGGGGGGAACACCGGGGAGCTGTTTTTT. Encoded protein: CASSSGLAGGNTGELFF. V and J are TRBV5-1 and TRBJ2-2, with TRBD2 matching 14 bases. V gave up 3 bases and J gave up 1 base; unmatched junction bases: 2. CDR3 length: 17 amino acids. CDR1 and CDR2 from the germline V gene are SGHRS and YFSETQ.

This clonotype was detected ten times or more. CDR3 DNA sequence: TGCAGTGCTAGAGGCTTTACTAGCGGCCCCCGTTACGAGCAGTACTTC. As protein: CSARGFTSGPRYEQYF. The V and J genes are TRBV20-1 and TRBJ2-7; TRBD2 agrees at 8 bases. Germline V gene sequence: CDR1 DFQATT, CDR2 SNEGSKA (reference sequence). The length of the CDR3 is 16 residues. The J segment lost 4 bases and the V segment lost 1 base, leaving 12 bases of the junction unmatched.

This clonotype was recorded a few times. The chain recombines TRBV25-1 with TRBJ1-3; 8 bases map to TRBD1. CDR3 length: 15 amino acids. The trim removed 3 bases at V and 4 bases at J, leaving 5 bases unmatched. Germline V lookup: CDR1 MGHDK, CDR2 SYGVNS. The CDR3 region has the DNA TGTGCCAGCAGTGACCTCCGGGACAGGGGAAACACCATATATTTT. It is translated as CASSDLRDRGNTIYF.

Ten or more counts support this clonotype. The chain employs TRBV20-1 and TRBJ2-1; 11 bases map to TRBD2. The CDR3 sequence is 16 residues long. After removal of 0 bases from V and 5 bases from J, the junction contained 6 bases not matched to a gene. CDR1 and CDR2 (germline): DFQATT, SNEGSKA (reference sequence). In nucleotides, the CDR3 is TGCAGTGCTAGAGAGGTAGCGGGGGGGCTTAACAATGAGCAGTTCTTC. Protein product: CSAREVAGGLNNEQFF.

This clonotype was detected ten times or more. The rearrangement links TRBV7-2 to TRBJ1-1; D unresolved. The V gene's germline CDR1 is SGHTA and CDR2 FQGNSA. V lost 5 bases and J lost 1, with 8 bases in between. The CDR3 totals 13 residues. The CDR3 nucleotides read TGTGCCAGCAGCGGCGACTGGAACACTGAAGCTTTCTTT. Translating it yields CASSGDWNTEAFF.